This TCR beta chain came from a study of control samples from healthy donors and cancer patients. This CDR3 spans 13 amino acids. The V and J ends lost 1 base and 3 bases respectively, with 7 bases between them. Germline V lookup: CDR1 MGHRA, CDR2 YSYEKL. Some clones are missing from TCRdb's copy, which holds only in-frame ones; the method was immunoSEQ multiplex PCR. The sample carries fewer than 20,000 clones, over 80% recorded once. J is TRBJ2-7 and V is TRBV4-1, with unresolved D. This clonotype was sampled from a woman in her 70s with colorectal cancer. Material for sequencing was PBMCs. DNA for the CDR3: TGCGCCAGCAGCCAAGTATTGAACTACGAGCAGTACTTC. Translated, it gives CASSQVLNYEQYF.